The source of this T cell receptor beta chain is a study of CD8+CD57+ T cells in acquired aplastic anemia. The template for TCR beta VDJ and CDR3 sequence profiling was genomic DNA. TCRdb reprocessed the reads via MiXCR and lists one record per CDR3 protein. Altogether approximately 190,000 distinct CDR3 sequences are present, 64% being singletons, with the ten largest covering just over 45%. J gave up 5 bases and V 4 bases, and 2 bases lay outside the gene matches. The CDR3 loop spans 13 amino acids. Germline-derived CDR1 and CDR2 are DFQATT and SNEGSKA (reference sequence). The chain links TRBV20-1 to TRBJ2-1; 10 bases are shared with TRBD1. The sequencing sample was made of sorted CD4+, CD8+, or CD8+CD57+ T cells (not recorded which) from PBMCs. This sequence originates from a human donor with severe aplastic anemia or a healthy control (not recorded which). DNA of the CDR3: TGCAGTGCTAAGACAGGGGGCAACAATGAGCAGTTCTTC. The encoded protein is CSAKTGGNNEQFF.